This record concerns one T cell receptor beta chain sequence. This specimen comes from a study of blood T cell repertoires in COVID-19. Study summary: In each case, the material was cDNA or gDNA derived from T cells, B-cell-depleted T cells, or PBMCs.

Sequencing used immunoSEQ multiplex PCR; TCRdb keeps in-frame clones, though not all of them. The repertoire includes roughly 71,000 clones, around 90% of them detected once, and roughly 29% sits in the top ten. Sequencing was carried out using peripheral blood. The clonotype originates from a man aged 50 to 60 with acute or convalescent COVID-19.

DNA for the CDR3: TGTGCCAGCAGCTTATTGGGCACGACCTACGAGCAGTACTTC. Its translation is CASSLLGTTYEQYF. The chain couples TRBV7-2 to TRBJ2-7; no clear D. The CDR3 has 14 amino acids. V gave up 2 bases and J gave up 2 bases, with 10 bases separating them. Germline CDR1 is SGHTA and CDR2 is FQGNSA.